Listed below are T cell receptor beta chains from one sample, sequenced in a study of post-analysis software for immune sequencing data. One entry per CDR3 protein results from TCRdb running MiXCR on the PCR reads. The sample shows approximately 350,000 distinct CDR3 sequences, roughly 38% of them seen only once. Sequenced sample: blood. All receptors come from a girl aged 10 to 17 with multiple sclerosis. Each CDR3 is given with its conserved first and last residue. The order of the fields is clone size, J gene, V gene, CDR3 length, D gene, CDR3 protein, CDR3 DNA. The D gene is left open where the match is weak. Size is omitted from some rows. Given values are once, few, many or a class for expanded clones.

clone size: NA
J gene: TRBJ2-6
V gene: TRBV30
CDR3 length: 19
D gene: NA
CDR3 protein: CAWSVRGAGVKSGANVLTF
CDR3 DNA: TGTGCCTGGAGTGTACGGGGGGCAGGGGTCAAGTCTGGGGCCAACGTCCTGACTTTC

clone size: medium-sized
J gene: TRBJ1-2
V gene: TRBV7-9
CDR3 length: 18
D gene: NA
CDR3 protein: CASSLSPGKPYLFYGYTF
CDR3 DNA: TGTGCCAGCAGCTTAAGCCCTGGGAAGCCCTATCTCTTCTATGGCTACACCTTC

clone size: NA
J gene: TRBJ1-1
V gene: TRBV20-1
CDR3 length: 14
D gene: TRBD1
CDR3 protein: CSARLTGVNTEAFF
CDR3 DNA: TGCAGTGCTAGGCTTACAGGGGTGAACACTGAAGCTTTCTTT

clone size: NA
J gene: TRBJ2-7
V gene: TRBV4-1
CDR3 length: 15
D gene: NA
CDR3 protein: CASSRQAGATYEQYF
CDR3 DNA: TGCGCCAGCAGCCGGCAAGCCGGGGCCACCTACGAGCAGTACTTC

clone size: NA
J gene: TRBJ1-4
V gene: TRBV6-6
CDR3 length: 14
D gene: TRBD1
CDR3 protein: CASTSTGGNEKLFF
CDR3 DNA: TGTGCCAGCACCTCGACAGGGGGTAATGAAAAACTGTTTTTT

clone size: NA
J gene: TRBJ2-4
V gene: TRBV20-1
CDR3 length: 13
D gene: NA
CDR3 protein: CSARETTKDIQYF
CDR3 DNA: TGCAGTGCTAGAGAAACCACTAAGGACATTCAGTACTTC

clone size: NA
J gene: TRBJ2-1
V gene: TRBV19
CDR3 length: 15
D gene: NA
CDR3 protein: CASSISAVSYNEQFF
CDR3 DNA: TGTGCCAGTAGTATCTCAGCTGTGTCCTACAATGAGCAGTTCTTC

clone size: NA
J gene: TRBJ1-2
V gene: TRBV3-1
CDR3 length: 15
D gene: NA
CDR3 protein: CASSRLGQNNYGYTF
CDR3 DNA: TGTGCCAGCAGCCGCCTCGGACAGAACAACTATGGCTACACCTTC

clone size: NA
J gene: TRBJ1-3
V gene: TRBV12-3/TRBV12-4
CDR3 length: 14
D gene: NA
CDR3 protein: CASSTGDSGNTIYF
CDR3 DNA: TGTGCCAGCAGCACGGGCGACTCTGGAAACACCATATATTTT

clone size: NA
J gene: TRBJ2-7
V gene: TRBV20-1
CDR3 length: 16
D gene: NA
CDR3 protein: CSARDREVGGPYEQYF
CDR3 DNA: TGCAGTGCTAGAGATCGAGAGGTGGGGGGGCCCTACGAGCAGTACTTC

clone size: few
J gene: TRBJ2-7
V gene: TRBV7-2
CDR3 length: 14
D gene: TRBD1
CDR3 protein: CASSVGQLSYEQYF
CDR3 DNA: TGTGCCAGCAGCGTGGGACAGCTCTCCTACGAGCAGTACTTC

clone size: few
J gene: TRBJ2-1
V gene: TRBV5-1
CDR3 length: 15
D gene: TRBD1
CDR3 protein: CASRPGTGTYNEQFF
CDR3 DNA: TGCGCCAGCAGACCCGGGACAGGGACCTACAATGAGCAGTTCTTC

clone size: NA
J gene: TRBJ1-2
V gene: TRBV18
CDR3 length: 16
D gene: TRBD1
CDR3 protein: CASSPGWDSQDYDYTF
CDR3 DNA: TGTGCCAGCTCACCAGGCTGGGACAGCCAAGACTATGACTACACCTTC

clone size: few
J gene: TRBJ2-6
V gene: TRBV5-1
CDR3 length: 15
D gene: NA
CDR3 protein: CASSRQDPGANVLTF
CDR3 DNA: TGCGCCAGCAGCCGACAGGACCCTGGGGCCAACGTCCTGACTTTC

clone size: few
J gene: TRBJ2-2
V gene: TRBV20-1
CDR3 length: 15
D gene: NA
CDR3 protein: CSARLGGGITGELFF
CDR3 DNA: TGCAGTGCTCGACTGGGGGGCGGGATCACCGGGGAGCTGTTTTTT

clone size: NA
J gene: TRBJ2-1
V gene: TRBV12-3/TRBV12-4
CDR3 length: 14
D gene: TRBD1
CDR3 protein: CASSGTVDYNEQFF
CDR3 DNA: TGTGCCAGCAGCGGGACAGTGGACTACAATGAGCAGTTCTTC

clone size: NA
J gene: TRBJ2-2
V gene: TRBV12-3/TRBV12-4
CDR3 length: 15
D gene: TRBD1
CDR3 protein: CASSWDREGPGELFF
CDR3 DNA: TGTGCCAGCAGCTGGGACAGGGAGGGCCCCGGGGAGCTGTTTTTT

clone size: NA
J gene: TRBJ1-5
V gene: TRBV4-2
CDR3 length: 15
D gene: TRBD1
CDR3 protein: CASSQQQGGNQPQHF
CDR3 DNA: TGTGCCAGCAGCCAACAACAGGGGGGGAATCAGCCCCAGCATTTT

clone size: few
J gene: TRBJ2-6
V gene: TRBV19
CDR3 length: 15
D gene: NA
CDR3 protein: CASNDGGSGANVLTF
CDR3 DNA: TGTGCCAGTAATGACGGAGGCTCTGGGGCCAACGTCCTGACTTTC

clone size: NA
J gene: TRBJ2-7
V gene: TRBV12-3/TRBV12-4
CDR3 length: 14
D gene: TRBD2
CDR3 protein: CASNLGGSGGEQYF
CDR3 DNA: TGTGCCAGCAATCTTGGGGGTAGCGGGGGCGAGCAGTACTTC

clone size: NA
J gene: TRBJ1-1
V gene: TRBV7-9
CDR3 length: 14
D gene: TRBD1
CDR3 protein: CASSTTGGGTEAFF
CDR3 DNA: TGTGCCAGCAGCACCACAGGGGGTGGTACTGAAGCTTTCTTT

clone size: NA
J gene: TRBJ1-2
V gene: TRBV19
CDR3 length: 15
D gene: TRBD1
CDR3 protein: CASSIPGQGYYGYTF
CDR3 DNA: TGTGCCAGTAGTATACCGGGACAGGGCTACTATGGCTACACCTTC

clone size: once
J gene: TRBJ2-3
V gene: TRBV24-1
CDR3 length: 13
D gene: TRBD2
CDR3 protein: CASRGGEGDTQYF
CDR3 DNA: TGTGCCTCCCGGGGGGGAGAAGGAGATACGCAGTATTTT

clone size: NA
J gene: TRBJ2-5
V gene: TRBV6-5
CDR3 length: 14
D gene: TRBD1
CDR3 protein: CASSTGQAQETQYF
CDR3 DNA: TGTGCCAGCAGTACCGGACAGGCGCAAGAGACCCAGTACTTC

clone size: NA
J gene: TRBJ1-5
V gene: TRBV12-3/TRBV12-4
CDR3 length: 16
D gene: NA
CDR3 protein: CASSSAGGGRGQPQHF
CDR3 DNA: TGTGCCAGCAGTTCCGCCGGGGGGGGCCGAGGTCAGCCCCAGCATTTT

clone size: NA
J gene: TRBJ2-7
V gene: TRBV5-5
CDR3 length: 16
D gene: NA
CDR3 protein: CASSLGQSKRTYEQYF
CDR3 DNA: TGTGCCAGCAGCTTGGGACAGTCCAAACGGACCTACGAGCAGTACTTC

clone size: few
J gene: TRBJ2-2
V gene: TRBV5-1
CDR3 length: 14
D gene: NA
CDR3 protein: CASSRGRDTGELFF
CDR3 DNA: TGCGCCAGCAGTCGGGGACGGGACACCGGGGAGCTGTTTTTT

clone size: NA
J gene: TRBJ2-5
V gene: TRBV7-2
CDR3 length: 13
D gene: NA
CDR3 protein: CASSLNKGQTQYF
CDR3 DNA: TGTGCCAGTAGCTTAAATAAGGGCCAGACCCAGTACTTC

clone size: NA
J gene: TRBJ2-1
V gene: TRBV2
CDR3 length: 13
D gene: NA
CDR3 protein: CASRETDYNEQFF
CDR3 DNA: TGTGCCAGCAGGGAAACCGACTACAATGAGCAGTTCTTC

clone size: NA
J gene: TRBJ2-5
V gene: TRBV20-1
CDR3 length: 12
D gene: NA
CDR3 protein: CSARVREETQYF
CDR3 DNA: TGCAGTGCTAGAGTCAGGGAAGAGACCCAGTACTTC

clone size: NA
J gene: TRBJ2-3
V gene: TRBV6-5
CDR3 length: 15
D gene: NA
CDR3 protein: CASRTRASWADTQYF
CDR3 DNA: TGTGCCAGCAGAACCAGGGCCTCTTGGGCAGATACGCAGTATTTT

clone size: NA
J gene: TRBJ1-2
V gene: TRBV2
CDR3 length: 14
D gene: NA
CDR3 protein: CASSEGTALGGYTF
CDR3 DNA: TGTGCCAGCAGTGAAGGGACGGCCTTAGGTGGCTACACCTTC

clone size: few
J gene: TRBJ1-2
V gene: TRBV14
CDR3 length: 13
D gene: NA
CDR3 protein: CASSLGTVYGYTF
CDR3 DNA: TGTGCCAGCAGCCTGGGAACTGTCTATGGCTACACCTTC

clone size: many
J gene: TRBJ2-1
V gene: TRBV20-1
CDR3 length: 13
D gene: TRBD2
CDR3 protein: CSQWTSGGLEQFF
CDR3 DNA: TGCAGTCAGTGGACTAGCGGGGGGCTTGAGCAGTTCTTC

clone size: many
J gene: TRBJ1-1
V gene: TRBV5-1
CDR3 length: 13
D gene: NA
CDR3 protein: CASSFEGNTEAFF
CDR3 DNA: TGCGCCAGCAGCTTCGAGGGGAACACTGAAGCTTTCTTT

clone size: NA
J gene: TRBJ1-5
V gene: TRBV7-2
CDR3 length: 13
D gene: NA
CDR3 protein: CASSPPYNQPQHF
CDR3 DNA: TGTGCCAGCAGCCCCCCATACAATCAGCCCCAGCATTTT

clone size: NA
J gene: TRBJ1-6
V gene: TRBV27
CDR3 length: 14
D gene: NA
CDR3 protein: CASSLGVPNSPLHF
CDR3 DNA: TGTGCCAGCAGTTTGGGGGTGCCGAATTCACCCCTCCACTTT

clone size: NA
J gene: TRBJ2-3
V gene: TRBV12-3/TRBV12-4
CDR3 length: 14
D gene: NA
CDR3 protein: CASSPDYATDTQYF
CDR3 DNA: TGTGCCAGCAGTCCGGACTACGCTACAGATACGCAGTATTTT

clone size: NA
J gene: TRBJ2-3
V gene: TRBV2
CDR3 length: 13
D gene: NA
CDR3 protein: CASSGGLSDTQYF
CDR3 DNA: TGTGCCAGCAGCGGGGGGCTTTCAGATACGCAGTATTTT

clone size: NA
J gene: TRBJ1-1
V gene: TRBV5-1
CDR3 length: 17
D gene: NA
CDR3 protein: CASSLAGAGEGDTEAFF
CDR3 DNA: TGCGCCAGCAGCTTGGCCGGGGCAGGGGAAGGTGACACTGAAGCTTTCTTT

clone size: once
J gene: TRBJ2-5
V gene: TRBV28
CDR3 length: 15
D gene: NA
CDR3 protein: CASSLSPGNGETQYF
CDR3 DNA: TGTGCCAGCAGTTTATCCCCCGGTAACGGGGAGACCCAGTACTTC

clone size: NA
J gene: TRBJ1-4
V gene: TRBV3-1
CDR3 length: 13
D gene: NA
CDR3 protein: CASSQDVGGKLFF
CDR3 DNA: TGTGCCAGCAGCCAAGATGTCGGGGGAAAACTGTTTTTT

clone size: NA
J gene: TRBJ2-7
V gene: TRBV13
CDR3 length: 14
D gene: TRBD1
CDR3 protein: CASSSQGVISEQYF
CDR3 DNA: TGTGCCAGCAGCTCACAGGGGGTGATCTCCGAGCAGTACTTC

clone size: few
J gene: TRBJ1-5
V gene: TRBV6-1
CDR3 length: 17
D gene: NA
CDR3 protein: CASSLKATQGGRQPQHF
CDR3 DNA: TGTGCCAGCAGCCTCAAGGCCACACAGGGTGGGCGTCAGCCCCAGCATTTT